This T cell receptor (beta chain) originates from a study of identical twins. Study results and caveats: Twins showed weaker excess sharing in their beta out-of-frame sequences. Out-of-frame alpha sequences shared by twins showed excess low generation probability.

As regards this clonotype: What it recognizes is unknown. Given a much more abundant clone one base away, this may be a read error.

TCRdb ran MiXCR on the 5' RACE reads and lists one entry per CDR3 protein. In the table there are 700,000 to 950,000 distinct CDR3 sequences, over 9% of which are singletons. The germline V gene encodes CDR1 MNHEY and CDR2 SVGEGT. There are 14 residues in the CDR3. Deletions cut 2 bases from V and 0 bases from J, with 8 bases between. The same data also went into a second study, on yellow fever vaccine responses in identical twins.

This chain joins TRBV6-2 or TRBV6-3 and TRBJ2-7, with D perhaps TRBD2 (6 bases). This TCR was recovered from a woman between 18 and 29 years old in good health. The source material was PBMCs. The CDR3 sequence: CASSYVGSSYEQYV. The CDR3 nucleotides are TGTGCCAGCAGTTACGTCGGGAGCTCCTACGAGCAGTACGTC.